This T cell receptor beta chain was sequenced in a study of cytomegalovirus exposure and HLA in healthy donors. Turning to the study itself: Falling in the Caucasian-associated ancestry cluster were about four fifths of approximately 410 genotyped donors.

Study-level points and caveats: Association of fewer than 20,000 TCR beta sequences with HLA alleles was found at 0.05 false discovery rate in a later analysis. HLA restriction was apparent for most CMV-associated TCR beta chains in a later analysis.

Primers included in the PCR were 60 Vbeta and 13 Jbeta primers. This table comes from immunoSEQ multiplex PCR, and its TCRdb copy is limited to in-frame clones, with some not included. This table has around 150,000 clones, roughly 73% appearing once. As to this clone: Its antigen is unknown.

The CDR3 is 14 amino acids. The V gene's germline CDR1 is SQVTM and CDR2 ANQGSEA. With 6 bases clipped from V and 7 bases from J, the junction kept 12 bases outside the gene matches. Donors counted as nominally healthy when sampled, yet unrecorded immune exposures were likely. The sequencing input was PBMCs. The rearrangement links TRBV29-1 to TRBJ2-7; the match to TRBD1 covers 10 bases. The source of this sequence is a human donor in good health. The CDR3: CSVETGGGTGEQYF. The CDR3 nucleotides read TGCAGCGTGGAGACAGGGGGCGGCACAGGGGAGCAGTACTTC.